This is a list of T cell receptor beta chains from one sample in a study of blood T cell repertoires in COVID-19. Libraries were prepared by immunoSEQ multiplex PCR; TCRdb keeps only in-frame clonotypes and omits some of them. Here the sample spans under 200,000 clones, around four fifths being singletons. Sequencing used peripheral blood. Receptor source: a man younger than 40 with active or convalescent COVID-19. Both conserved end residues are trimmed from each CDR3. Fields, in order: V gene, J gene, D gene, CDR3 protein. The D gene is left open where the match is weak.

v_gene: TRBV19
j_gene: TRBJ2-7
d_gene: NA
CDR3aa: ASSSSGGIHEQY

v_gene: TRBV19
j_gene: TRBJ2-1
d_gene: TRBD2
CDR3aa: ASSTFLAGHYNEQF

v_gene: TRBV9
j_gene: TRBJ2-1
d_gene: TRBD2
CDR3aa: ASSVGAGGYNEQF

v_gene: TRBV27
j_gene: TRBJ2-2
d_gene: TRBD2
CDR3aa: ASSSAGGGLNTGELF

v_gene: TRBV7-6
j_gene: TRBJ2-2
d_gene: TRBD1
CDR3aa: ASSLEGTGVTGELF

v_gene: TRBV7-6
j_gene: TRBJ1-5
d_gene: TRBD1
CDR3aa: ASITGQGGDQPQH

v_gene: TRBV2
j_gene: TRBJ2-3
d_gene: TRBD2
CDR3aa: ASSRKGTSGGVMAQY

v_gene: TRBV13
j_gene: TRBJ1-3
d_gene: NA
CDR3aa: ASSLRGTGNTIY

v_gene: TRBV5-1
j_gene: TRBJ1-1
d_gene: NA
CDR3aa: ASSLSSRVDTEAF

v_gene: TRBV7-9
j_gene: TRBJ2-7
d_gene: TRBD2
CDR3aa: ASSLVQGGLADYEQY

v_gene: TRBV6-4
j_gene: TRBJ1-6
d_gene: TRBD1
CDR3aa: ASRGQGHNSPLH

v_gene: TRBV14
j_gene: TRBJ2-1
d_gene: NA
CDR3aa: ASSQVTGLYNEQF

v_gene: TRBV5-6
j_gene: TRBJ1-2
d_gene: NA
CDR3aa: ASSFRNRDDRTIYGYT

v_gene: TRBV18
j_gene: TRBJ1-5
d_gene: TRBD1
CDR3aa: ASSPPGQGHNQPQH

v_gene: TRBV27
j_gene: TRBJ1-1
d_gene: NA
CDR3aa: ASSSLTKNTEAF

v_gene: TRBV7-9
j_gene: TRBJ2-3
d_gene: TRBD2
CDR3aa: ASSEIAGGTDTQY

v_gene: TRBV27
j_gene: TRBJ2-7
d_gene: NA
CDR3aa: ASSFLSSYEQY

v_gene: TRBV14
j_gene: TRBJ2-3
d_gene: TRBD2
CDR3aa: ASSQGSPGGPSDTQY

v_gene: TRBV19
j_gene: TRBJ2-2
d_gene: TRBD2
CDR3aa: ASRIPQAGPTTGELF

v_gene: TRBV24-1
j_gene: TRBJ2-2
d_gene: TRBD1
CDR3aa: ATSDPTGINTGELF

v_gene: TRBV7-3
j_gene: TRBJ2-1
d_gene: TRBD1
CDR3aa: ASSLSPPGQGSNEQF

v_gene: TRBV19
j_gene: TRBJ1-1
d_gene: NA
CDR3aa: ASSMGPPHTEAF

v_gene: TRBV6-2/TRBV6-3
j_gene: TRBJ1-4
d_gene: TRBD1
CDR3aa: ASSSRDRGNEKLF

v_gene: TRBV6-2/TRBV6-3
j_gene: TRBJ2-7
d_gene: TRBD1
CDR3aa: ASSYPDRGGEQY

v_gene: TRBV12-5
j_gene: TRBJ2-3
d_gene: NA
CDR3aa: ASGLANRRGDTDTQY

v_gene: TRBV6-5
j_gene: TRBJ1-3
d_gene: TRBD1
CDR3aa: ASSYSGQGNIY

v_gene: TRBV2
j_gene: TRBJ2-7
d_gene: NA
CDR3aa: ASSERERGEQY

v_gene: TRBV27
j_gene: TRBJ1-2
d_gene: NA
CDR3aa: ASSLDRTYGYT

v_gene: TRBV29-1
j_gene: TRBJ1-2
d_gene: NA
CDR3aa: SVGPLTGQNNYGYT

v_gene: TRBV18
j_gene: TRBJ2-3
d_gene: TRBD1
CDR3aa: ASSPPYGQVSTDTQY

v_gene: TRBV4-3
j_gene: TRBJ1-2
d_gene: TRBD1
CDR3aa: ASSIDRGSGYT

v_gene: TRBV6-5
j_gene: TRBJ2-3
d_gene: TRBD2
CDR3aa: ASSYTRGGQADTQY

v_gene: TRBV11-3
j_gene: TRBJ2-5
d_gene: TRBD2
CDR3aa: ASSSGLAGVGWETQY

v_gene: TRBV6-5
j_gene: TRBJ2-7
d_gene: TRBD2
CDR3aa: ASSYSGGSRYEQY

v_gene: TRBV2
j_gene: TRBJ1-3
d_gene: NA
CDR3aa: ASSERTIY

v_gene: TRBV4-1
j_gene: TRBJ2-1
d_gene: NA
CDR3aa: ASSMGGNEQF

v_gene: TRBV7-3
j_gene: TRBJ1-5
d_gene: NA
CDR3aa: ASKGSGDQPQH

v_gene: TRBV18
j_gene: TRBJ1-2
d_gene: TRBD1
CDR3aa: ASSPGQGENYGYT

v_gene: TRBV6-5
j_gene: TRBJ2-7
d_gene: TRBD2
CDR3aa: ASAEGTSGSYEQY

v_gene: TRBV30
j_gene: TRBJ1-2
d_gene: NA
CDR3aa: AWSVTRQGGNGYT